One and the same sample provided the 4 T cell receptor beta chains below, sequenced in a study of T-cell reconstitution after alpha-beta-depleted transplantation in children. The authors prepared the TCRbeta library with unique molecular identifiers. MiXCR was run by TCRdb on the PCR reads, yielding one entry per CDR3 protein. Among 600,000 to 700,000 distinct CDR3 sequences listed, approximately 17% were seen once. The input for sequencing was PBMCs from the stem cell graft donor, taken from the stem cell graft. The receptors were gathered from a human donor who donated a stem cell graft to a child with acute myeloid leukemia.

This clonotype was detected many times. The V gene is TRBV20-1, the J gene TRBJ2-3; 13 bases match TRBD2. This CDR3 comprises 15 residues. The ends lost 5 bases at V and 4 bases at J; junction bases unmatched: 6. The germline gives CDR1 DFQATT, CDR2 SNEGSKA (reference sequence). In DNA form, the CDR3 reads TGCAGTGCTTCGACTAGCGGGGGGTTCGCAGATACGCAGTATTTT. Its protein is CSASTSGGFADTQYF.

This clonotype was seen many times. J is TRBJ2-3 and V is TRBV29-1; D might be TRBD2 (6 bases). V lost 7 bases and J lost 5, with 7 bases in between. The CDR3 covers 10 residues. The germline CDR1 and CDR2 sequences are SQVTM and ANQGSEA. The CDR3 spells CSGGEDTQYF. In nucleotides, the CDR3 is TGCAGCGGGGGGGAAGATACGCAGTATTTT.

The chain employs TRBV12-3 or TRBV12-4 and TRBJ1-1; D gene ambiguous. The CDR3 sequence is 17 residues long. V gave up 6 bases and J gave up 0 bases, with 20 bases separating them. CDR3 sequence reads: CASRVAGGNSMNTEAFF. The CDR3 DNA follows: TGTGCCAGCAGGGTGGCTGGAGGAAATAGCATGAACACTGAAGCTTTCTTT.

V gene TRBV27 combines with J gene TRBJ2-5; 7 nucleotides align to TRBD1. J was trimmed by 0 bases and V by 8 bases; bases with no gene match: 15. Germline lookup yields CDR1 MNHEY and CDR2 SMNVEV (reference sequence). This CDR3 comprises 17 residues. DNA of the CDR3: TGTGCCAGCGGGCCCCGAGACGGGACAGCTTACCAAGAGACCCAGTACTTC. Protein: CASGPRDGTAYQETQYF.